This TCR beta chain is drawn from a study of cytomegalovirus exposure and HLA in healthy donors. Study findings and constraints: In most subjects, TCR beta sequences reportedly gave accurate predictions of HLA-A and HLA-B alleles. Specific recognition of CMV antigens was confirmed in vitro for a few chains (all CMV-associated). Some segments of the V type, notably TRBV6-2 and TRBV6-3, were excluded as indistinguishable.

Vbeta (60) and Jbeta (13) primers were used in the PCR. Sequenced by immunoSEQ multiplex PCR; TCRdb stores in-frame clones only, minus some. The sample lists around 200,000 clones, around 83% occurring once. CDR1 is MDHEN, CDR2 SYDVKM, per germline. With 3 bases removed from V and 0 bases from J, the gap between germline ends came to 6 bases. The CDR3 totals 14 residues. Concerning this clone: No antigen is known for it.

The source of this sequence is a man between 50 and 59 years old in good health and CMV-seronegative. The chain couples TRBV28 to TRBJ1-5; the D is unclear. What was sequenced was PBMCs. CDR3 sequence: CASSLVASNQPQHF. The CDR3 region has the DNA TGTGCCAGCAGTTTGGTAGCTAGCAATCAGCCCCAGCATTTT.